The 26 T cell receptor beta chains listed next were all sequenced from one sample in a study of Ad26.COV2.S vaccination and SARS-CoV-2 variants. Stated treatment: roughly 18 received Ad26.COV2.S at low or high dose, single or two shots; five or six received placebo; per-sample allocation not given. Vaccine and placebo recipients were sampled on day 63 after the first injection. The data were produced by immunoSEQ multiplex PCR, yet TCRdb's version contains in-frame clones alone and is incomplete. The sample contains about 350,000 clones, around 90% of which appear only once. This specimen consisted of peripheral blood, obtained in a trial of Ad26.COV2.S vaccine versus placebo. The receptor set was obtained from a person aged 18-65 years who received the Ad26.COV2.S COVID-19 vaccine or a placebo.

This chain uses TRBV28 with TRBJ1-4; D not certain. CDR3 length: 14 residues. Germline values: CDR1 MDHEN, CDR2 SYDVKM. V lost 2 bases and J 10 bases, leaving 14 bases between the germline ends. The CDR3 bases are TGTGCCAGCAGTTTAGAGTCCCCTCGGGGAAAACTGTTTTTT. This gives the protein CASSLESPRGKLFF. Drawing the rest from reference TRBV28 and TRBJ1-4, the complete variable domain is DVKVTQSSRYLVKRTGEKVFLECVQDMDHENMFWYRQDPGLGLRLIYFSYDVKMKEKGDIPEGYSVSREKKERFSLILESASTNQTSMYLCASSLESPRGKLFFGSGTQLSVL.

This chain connects TRBV10-3 to TRBJ2-5; 10 nucleotides agree with TRBD2. Trimming removed 6 bases from V and 5 bases from J; junction bases left unmatched: 6. The CDR3 spans 14 residues. The germline CDR1 and CDR2 sequences are ENHRY and SYGVKD. CDR3 residues: CAISASGGRETQYF. Here the CDR3 DNA reads TGTGCCATCAGCGCTAGCGGGGGTCGGGAGACCCAGTACTTC.

This clone was observed many times. Additional DNA sequences in this sample encode the identical CDR3. The V and J genes are TRBV7-2 and TRBJ2-7; a weak D match, TRBD2 (6 bases). Per the germline V gene, CDR1 is SGHTA and CDR2 is FQGNSA. The V gene lost 0 bases and the J gene lost 4 bases, with 13 bases spanning the gap. The CDR3 loop spans 15 amino acids. CDR3: CASSLAGGTKYEQYF. Here the CDR3 DNA reads TGTGCCAGCAGCTTAGCGGGGGGAACCAAGTACGAGCAGTACTTC.

CDR3 in amino acids: CASSGGVGDGIYNEQFF. CDR3 nucleotide sequence: TGTGCCAGCAGTGGGGGAGTAGGGGACGGCATCTACAATGAGCAGTTCTTC. The chain recombines TRBV6-4 with TRBJ2-1, with D perhaps TRBD1 or TRBD2 (5 bases each). Germline-derived CDR1 and CDR2 are MRHNA and SNTAGT. V was cut by 4 bases and J by 3 bases, with 19 bases left in between. The CDR3 length is 17 residues.

The rearrangement links TRBV10-3 to TRBJ2-6; 8 bases are shared with TRBD1. The CDR3 is 18 amino acids. The germline CDR1 and CDR2 sequences are ENHRY and SYGVKD. Trimming cost V 6 bases and J 0 bases; bases outside gene matches: 10. The CDR3 loop reads CAIRGTGTGSSGANVLTF. The CDR3 bases are TGTGCCATCAGAGGGACCGGGACAGGAAGCTCTGGGGCCAACGTCCTGACTTTC.

This clone was seen a few times. The chain is built from TRBV9 and TRBJ2-7, with a weak D call TRBD1 (6 bases). V was trimmed by 4 bases and J by 0 bases, leaving 8 bases between them. The CDR3 contains 13 residues. Germline CDR1 and CDR2: SGDLS and YYNGEE. The CDR3 loop reads CASSTGPSYEQYF. The CDR3 coding sequence is TGTGCCAGCAGCACAGGGCCCTCCTACGAGCAGTACTTC.

The chain carries TRBV27 and TRBJ2-1; TRBD2 agrees at 12 bases. The J segment lost 4 bases and the V segment lost 6 bases, leaving 1 base of the junction unmatched. This CDR3 is 14 amino acids long. Germline V gene lookup returns CDR1 MNHEY and CDR2 SMNVEV (reference sequence). In nucleotides, the CDR3 is TGTGCCAGCAGGACTAGCGGGAGATACAATGAGCAGTTCTTC. This codes for CASRTSGRYNEQFF.

The rearrangement joins TRBV27 to TRBJ1-2, with 10 bases fitting TRBD1. Germline V gene sequence: CDR1 MNHEY, CDR2 SMNVEV (reference sequence). V was pared by 6 bases and J by 8 bases, with 12 bases of the junction left unmatched. The CDR3 runs to 15 residues. The CDR3 nucleotides are TGTGCCAGCAGACGCTCAACCGGGACAGGGGAGGGCTACACCTTC. Translated: CASRRSTGTGEGYTF.

V usage is TRBV10-1 and J usage is TRBJ2-5, with 9 positions matching TRBD1. Per the germline V gene, CDR1 is WNHNN and CDR2 is SYGVQD (reference sequence). There are 18 residues in the CDR3. The V and J ends lost 6 bases and 7 bases, in that order; junction bases with no gene match: 21. This CDR3 is CASRRPQYRDRAVRTQYF. The CDR3 coding sequence is TGCGCCAGCAGGAGGCCCCAATACCGGGACAGGGCGGTGAGGACCCAGTACTTC.

This rearrangement joins TRBV24-1 to TRBJ2-3; unclear D gene. The CDR3 covers 12 residues. Germline lookup yields CDR1 KGHDR and CDR2 SFDVKD. V lost 0 bases, J lost 7 bases, and 4 bases lay in between. The CDR3 DNA follows: TGTGCCACCAGTGATTTGGAAAATACGCAGTATTTT. Its protein is CATSDLENTQYF.

CDR3 region: CASSPDGTVYEQYF. In DNA, the CDR3 is TGTGCCAGCAGCCCCGACGGGACCGTCTACGAGCAGTACTTC. This sequence joins TRBV5-4 and TRBJ2-7; D assignment may be TRBD1 or TRBD2 (5 bases each). V lost 4 bases, J lost 3 bases, and 14 bases lay in between. Germline loops: CDR1 SGHNT, CDR2 YYREEE (reference sequence). This CDR3 has 14 amino acids.

The gene calls are TRBV19 and TRBJ2-1; 10 bases match TRBD2. Germline V lookup: CDR1 LNHDA, CDR2 SQIVND (reference sequence). V shed 4 bases and J 4 bases; nucleotides not matched to a gene: 4. The CDR3 totals 15 residues. CDR3 DNA: TGTGCCAGTAGTACCTCTAGCGGGGGTTACAATGAGCAGTTCTTC. Translated, it gives CASSTSSGGYNEQFF.

The chain has TRBV7-9 and TRBJ1-1; no firm D call. Germline V CDR1 and CDR2: SEHNR, FQNEAQ (reference sequence). CDR3 size: 14 residues. Trimming shortened V by 4 bases and J by 1 base, and 10 bases separated the two germline ends. The CDR3 DNA reads TGTGCCAGCAGCTCCATGGACGGGAACACTGAAGCTTTCTTT. Residues: CASSSMDGNTEAFF.

The chain combines TRBV9 with TRBJ2-7; D is possibly TRBD1 (5 bases). V lost 0 bases and J lost 2, with 9 bases in between. The CDR3 contains 14 residues. Germline V gene data show CDR1 as SGDLS and CDR2 as YYNGEE. The CDR3 loop reads CASSVGGATYEQYF. The CDR3 DNA reads TGTGCCAGCAGCGTAGGGGGCGCAACCTACGAGCAGTACTTC.

V is TRBV5-1 and J is TRBJ2-3; unclear D gene. Germline V CDR1 and CDR2: SGHRS, YFSETQ. The CDR3 contains 16 residues. Trimming shortened V by 3 bases and J by 2 bases, and 16 bases separated the two germline ends. The CDR3 protein is CASSSPKGSVTDTQYF. CDR3 DNA sequence: TGCGCCAGCAGCTCCCCGAAGGGATCCGTCACAGATACGCAGTATTTT. Full variable domain (rest looked up from reference TRBV5-1 and TRBJ2-3): KAGVTQTPRYLIKTRGQQVTLSCSPISGHRSVSWYQQTPGQGLQFLFEYFSETQRNKGNFPGRFSGRQFSNSRSEMNVSTLELGDSALYLCASSSPKGSVTDTQYFGPGTRLTVL.

The J gene is TRBJ1-2, the V gene TRBV2, with D perhaps matching TRBD1 (5 bases). Germline V gene lookup returns CDR1 SNHLY and CDR2 FYNNEI. With 5 bases removed from V and 7 bases from J, the gap between germline ends came to 20 bases. The CDR3 loop spans 15 amino acids. The CDR3 DNA follows: TGTGCCAGCAGTCCTCGGACGGGGGAAGGCGCTGGCTACACCTTC. It specifies CASSPRTGEGAGYTF.

The genes are TRBV19 and TRBJ1-1; tentatively, D is TRBD1 (5 bases). Per germline, CDR1 LNHDA and CDR2 SQIVND (reference sequence). CDR3 length equals 14 residues. V dropped 2 bases and J dropped 5 bases, with 12 bases sitting between them. As DNA, the CDR3 is TGTGCCAGTAGTATAATAGGGGAGAGGACTGAAGCTTTCTTT. It yields the protein CASSIIGERTEAFF.

V usage is TRBV4-2 and J usage is TRBJ1-2; D is ambiguous. Trimming pared 0 bases from V and 8 bases from J, leaving 7 bases between. CDR3 length equals 12 residues. Germline V gene data show CDR1 as LGHNA and CDR2 as YNFKEQ. Written as DNA, the CDR3 is TGTGCCAGCAGCCAAGAAGTGGAAGGCTACACCTTC. Protein product: CASSQEVEGYTF.

V usage is TRBV28 and J usage is TRBJ2-7; 9 bases align to TRBD2. The CDR3 runs to 15 residues. After removal of 6 bases from V and 7 bases from J, the junction contained 13 bases not matched to a gene. In germline, CDR1 is MDHEN, CDR2 SYDVKM. The CDR3 loop is CASSRPEERGEEQYF. The CDR3 nucleotides are TGTGCCAGCAGCCGGCCGGAGGAGCGGGGGGAGGAGCAGTACTTC.

The chain has TRBV19 and TRBJ2-3; unclear D gene. There are 13 residues in the CDR3. CDR1 is LNHDA and CDR2 is SQIVND in the germline V gene (reference sequence). V was trimmed by 7 bases and J by 4 bases, leaving 12 bases between them. CDR3 residues: CASTTTGPDTQYF. CDR3 sequence (DNA): TGTGCCAGTACGACAACGGGCCCAGATACGCAGTATTTT.

The rearrangement links TRBV6-2 or TRBV6-3 to TRBJ2-5; D is ambiguous. V was cut by 4 bases and J by 4 bases, with 4 bases left in between. The CDR3 is made up of 11 amino acids. CDR1 is MNHEY and CDR2 is SVGEGT in the germline V gene. CDR3 in amino acids: CASSSRETQYF. CDR3 sequence (DNA): TGTGCCAGCAGTTCTAGAGAGACCCAGTACTTC.

The rearrangement uses TRBV5-4 and TRBJ2-2, with 10 bases lining up with TRBD2. This CDR3 is built from 17 residues. With V trimmed by 4 bases and J by 0 bases, 6 bases remained unmatched. Germline assignment: CDR1 SGHNT and CDR2 YYREEE (reference sequence). The CDR3 loop reads CASSPGTSVTNTGELFF. The CDR3 region has the DNA TGTGCCAGCAGCCCGGGGACTAGCGTGACGAACACCGGGGAGCTGTTTTTT.

The chain employs TRBV6-5 and TRBJ1-2; the match to TRBD1 covers 8 bases. The CDR3 totals 12 residues. From germline, CDR1 is MNHEY and CDR2 SVGAGI. The V gene end was trimmed by 6 bases and the J gene end by 8 bases; junction bases not matched to a gene: 5. This CDR3 reads CASSRTGLGYTF. The CDR3 DNA sequence: TGTGCCAGCAGCAGGACAGGGTTAGGCTACACCTTC.

This chain links TRBV4-3 with TRBJ2-7; no reliable D call. Deletions cut 6 bases from V and 0 bases from J, with 15 bases between. CDR1 and CDR2 (germline): LGHNA, YSLEER. The CDR3 extends over 15 amino acids. The CDR3 spells CASSEWLAGSYEQYF. CDR3 in DNA: TGCGCCAGCAGTGAATGGTTAGCTGGCTCCTACGAGCAGTACTTC.

The V call is TRBV28, the J call TRBJ1-4, with 8 nucleotides matching TRBD1. This CDR3 comprises 17 residues. The V segment lost 8 bases and the J segment 0 bases; nucleotides outside the gene matches: 11. Germline values: CDR1 MDHEN, CDR2 SYDVKM. DNA for the CDR3: TGTGCCAGCCATACTTTTAAGACAGGGGCAACTAATGAAAAACTGTTTTTT. Translating it yields CASHTFKTGATNEKLFF.

J is TRBJ1-2 and V is TRBV29-1; the D is unclear. The CDR3 has 12 amino acids. Looked up from germline, CDR1 is SQVTM and CDR2 is ANQGSEA. V was shortened by 8 bases and J by 4 bases, with 14 bases between the two germline ends. The CDR3: CSLRDPGYGYTF. CDR3 bases: TGCAGCCTAAGAGATCCTGGCTATGGCTACACCTTC.